This T cell receptor (beta chain) was observed in a study of beta chain features in type 1 diabetes. Study-level points and caveats: Across patients, naive, central memory and Treg TCRB repertoires exhibited apparently greater similarity than was observed across healthy donors. More deletions and fewer insertions at VDJ junctions were found in patients with type 1 diabetes.

Comments on this clone: Antigen unknown. The sample carries other DNA sequences with the same CDR3.

Every isolated RNA sample was fully reverse transcribed, so sequencing captured expressed TCRB transcripts. Sequencing was performed with immunoSEQ multiplex PCR; in TCRdb, only in-frame clones are kept and a portion is missing. The table has 450,000 to 600,000 clones, roughly 30% seen once; the top ten hold 0.05% to 0.065%. V lost 0 bases and J 6 bases, leaving 8 bases between the germline ends. The CDR3 spans 13 residues. Germline CDR1 reads SGDLS; CDR2 reads YYNGEE. The clonotype was recovered from a man younger than 35 in good health. Sequenced: naive CD4+ T cells from blood. J is TRBJ2-3 and V is TRBV9; the D call may be TRBD1 or TRBD2 (5 bases each). CDR3 nucleotides: TGTGCCAGCAGCGTAGGAGGGGCCGATACGCAGTATTTT. As protein: CASSVGGADTQYF.